These T cell receptor beta chains were read from a single sample in a study of blood T cells in healthy people across ages. MiXCR, run by TCRdb on the 5' RACE reads, gives a single entry per CDR3 protein. The sample has 600,000 or so distinct CDR3 sequences; roughly 48% are singletons. The source material was blood. The receptors stem from a man aged 80 or over in good health. The CDR3 runs from the conserved cysteine through the conserved F or W. Fields, in order: D gene, V gene, J gene, clone size, CDR3 DNA, CDR3 protein. D genes are given only for firm matches. Clone size is stated in some rows and not others, as once, few, many or a class when expanded.

d_gene: TRBD1; v_gene: TRBV7-6; j_gene: TRBJ2-7; abundance: .; CDR3nt: TGTGCCAGCAGCCCAGGACAGGGCGTTGGCAAGCAGTACTTC; CDR3aa: CASSPGQGVGKQYF
d_gene: .; v_gene: TRBV6-2/TRBV6-3; j_gene: TRBJ2-1; abundance: .; CDR3nt: TGTGCCAGCAGTTTCGTACTTTGGGCGCCTCATGAGCAGTTCTTC; CDR3aa: CASSFVLWAPHEQFF
d_gene: TRBD1; v_gene: TRBV20-1; j_gene: TRBJ1-2; abundance: .; CDR3nt: TGCAGTGCTAACCTACAGGGGGCCTCGGGTGGCTACACCTTC; CDR3aa: CSANLQGASGGYTF
d_gene: .; v_gene: TRBV3-1; j_gene: TRBJ1-2; abundance: once; CDR3nt: TGTGCCAGCAGCCAAGCGGGTCTTTATGGCTACACCTTC; CDR3aa: CASSQAGLYGYTF
d_gene: .; v_gene: TRBV5-1; j_gene: TRBJ2-4; abundance: few; CDR3nt: TGCGCCAGCAGCTTGGAAGCGGCCAGCAACATTCAGTACTTC; CDR3aa: CASSLEAASNIQYF
d_gene: TRBD1; v_gene: TRBV29-1; j_gene: TRBJ1-5; abundance: .; CDR3nt: TGCAGCGTGGGGGACAGAGGCAATCAGCCCCAGCATTTT; CDR3aa: CSVGDRGNQPQHF
d_gene: TRBD2; v_gene: TRBV29-1; j_gene: TRBJ2-7; abundance: .; CDR3nt: TGCAGCGTTGACCCGGGGGGGCCGGAATTTGCCTACGAGCAGTACTTC; CDR3aa: CSVDPGGPEFAYEQYF
d_gene: TRBD1; v_gene: TRBV3-1; j_gene: TRBJ1-2; abundance: .; CDR3nt: TGTGCCAGCAGCCACATGGACAGGGACTATGGCTACACCTTC; CDR3aa: CASSHMDRDYGYTF
d_gene: .; v_gene: TRBV6-5; j_gene: TRBJ2-2; abundance: few; CDR3nt: TGTGCCAGCAGTTATAGTATATGGGCGGTGAACACCGGGGAGCTGTTTTTT; CDR3aa: CASSYSIWAVNTGELFF
d_gene: .; v_gene: TRBV7-2; j_gene: TRBJ2-7; abundance: .; CDR3nt: TGTGCCAGCAGCGCCGGGACCGTGTCCTACGAGCAGTACTTC; CDR3aa: CASSAGTVSYEQYF
d_gene: .; v_gene: TRBV20-1; j_gene: TRBJ1-1; abundance: few; CDR3nt: TGCAGTGCCATCCCGGGGGCGTATATGAACACTGAAGCTTTCTTT; CDR3aa: CSAIPGAYMNTEAFF
d_gene: TRBD1; v_gene: TRBV29-1; j_gene: TRBJ2-3; abundance: .; CDR3nt: TGCAGCGTTGAAGATCGGGACAGGGGCCGGAGCACAGATACGCAGTATTTT; CDR3aa: CSVEDRDRGRSTDTQYF
d_gene: .; v_gene: TRBV7-2; j_gene: TRBJ2-3; abundance: .; CDR3nt: TGTGCCAGCAGCGGACGTGGGGCAGATACGCAGTATTTT; CDR3aa: CASSGRGADTQYF
d_gene: .; v_gene: TRBV5-1; j_gene: TRBJ1-2; abundance: .; CDR3nt: TGCGCCAGCAGCTTGGAGGCGTCCCACTATGGCTACACCTTC; CDR3aa: CASSLEASHYGYTF
d_gene: TRBD2; v_gene: TRBV20-1; j_gene: TRBJ2-3; abundance: many; CDR3nt: TGCAGTGCTCATCATAGCGGGAGAGCCGATACGCAGTATTTT; CDR3aa: CSAHHSGRADTQYF
d_gene: .; v_gene: TRBV6-6; j_gene: TRBJ1-2; abundance: few; CDR3nt: TGTGCCAGCACTCTGGGCCCCGGGGGCAATGGCTACACCTTC; CDR3aa: CASTLGPGGNGYTF
d_gene: TRBD2; v_gene: TRBV7-3; j_gene: TRBJ2-1; abundance: .; CDR3nt: TGTGCCAGCAGCTTCGGCGGGGGGCCTATTAATGAGCAGTTCTTC; CDR3aa: CASSFGGGPINEQFF
d_gene: TRBD2; v_gene: TRBV4-1; j_gene: TRBJ2-1; abundance: .; CDR3nt: TGCGCCAGCAGCCAAGATCCCGGACTAGCGGGGGACAGCTCCTACAATGAGCAGTTCTTC; CDR3aa: CASSQDPGLAGDSSYNEQFF
d_gene: TRBD2; v_gene: TRBV29-1; j_gene: TRBJ2-1; abundance: few; CDR3nt: TGCAGCGCCCGGGAGGGGTATTCCTCATTAGGTATCAATGAGCAGTTCTTC; CDR3aa: CSAREGYSSLGINEQFF
d_gene: .; v_gene: TRBV12-3/TRBV12-4; j_gene: TRBJ2-3; abundance: few; CDR3nt: TGTGCCAGCAGACCCCGAACAGATACGCAGTATTTT; CDR3aa: CASRPRTDTQYF
d_gene: .; v_gene: TRBV6-5; j_gene: TRBJ1-1; abundance: .; CDR3nt: TGTGCCAGCAGTTACTCGGAAGATATGAACGCTGAAGCTTTCTTT; CDR3aa: CASSYSEDMNAEAFF
d_gene: .; v_gene: TRBV7-2; j_gene: TRBJ2-7; abundance: .; CDR3nt: TGTGCCAGCAGCCCATCGGACACAACTTCCTCCTACGAGCAGTACTTC; CDR3aa: CASSPSDTTSSYEQYF
d_gene: TRBD2; v_gene: TRBV11-2; j_gene: TRBJ2-1; abundance: .; CDR3nt: TGTGCCAGCAGCTCGAAGCGGGAGGGCCTGGGCAATGAGCAGTTCTTC; CDR3aa: CASSSKREGLGNEQFF
d_gene: .; v_gene: TRBV5-1; j_gene: TRBJ2-3; abundance: few; CDR3nt: TGCGCCAGCAGCTCTGAGGGGGACACTTCCACAGATACGCAGTATTTT; CDR3aa: CASSSEGDTSTDTQYF
d_gene: .; v_gene: TRBV7-9; j_gene: TRBJ2-2; abundance: few; CDR3nt: TGTGCCAGCAGCTTAGGGGGTTTACTGGCCGGGGAGCTGTTTTTT; CDR3aa: CASSLGGLLAGELFF
d_gene: .; v_gene: TRBV6-5; j_gene: TRBJ2-6; abundance: few; CDR3nt: TGTGCCAGCAGTTACGGGGGGGCGTTATTCTCTGGGGCCAACGTCCTGACTTTC; CDR3aa: CASSYGGALFSGANVLTF
d_gene: .; v_gene: TRBV20-1; j_gene: TRBJ2-4; abundance: few; CDR3nt: TGCAGTGCTAGAGATGGGACTTGGGGGTACTTC; CDR3aa: CSARDGTWGYF
d_gene: TRBD1; v_gene: TRBV6-5; j_gene: TRBJ1-2; abundance: .; CDR3nt: TGTGCCAGCAGTACAACGGACAGGGTAATCGGCTACACCTTC; CDR3aa: CASSTTDRVIGYTF
d_gene: .; v_gene: TRBV5-1; j_gene: TRBJ2-7; abundance: .; CDR3nt: TGCGCCAGCAGCTTGGACCAGGCCTACGAGCAGTACTTC; CDR3aa: CASSLDQAYEQYF
d_gene: TRBD1; v_gene: TRBV6-6; j_gene: TRBJ2-3; abundance: few; CDR3nt: TGTGCCAGCAGCCACCGACGGACAGGGGGGGGGTCAGATACGCAGTATTTT; CDR3aa: CASSHRRTGGGSDTQYF
d_gene: TRBD2; v_gene: TRBV6-6; j_gene: TRBJ2-1; abundance: many; CDR3nt: TGTGCCAGCAGTCCGAGCGGGGGGGCCAATGAGCAGTTCTTC; CDR3aa: CASSPSGGANEQFF
d_gene: .; v_gene: TRBV6-2/TRBV6-3; j_gene: TRBJ2-7; abundance: .; CDR3nt: TGTGCCAGCCGAAGGAGAGCCTACGAGCAGTACTTC; CDR3aa: CASRRRAYEQYF
d_gene: .; v_gene: TRBV30; j_gene: TRBJ2-2; abundance: .; CDR3nt: TGTGCCTGGAGTGTACAGGGCCGCGCCGGGGAGCTGTTTTTT; CDR3aa: CAWSVQGRAGELFF
d_gene: .; v_gene: TRBV7-9; j_gene: TRBJ2-5; abundance: .; CDR3nt: TGTGCCAGCAGCTTCAGGGACACCCGCCAAGAGACCCAGTACTTC; CDR3aa: CASSFRDTRQETQYF